Shown below are 11 T cell receptor beta chains from a single sample sequenced in a study of CD8 T cells in Susac syndrome. Random hexamers were used to reverse transcribe roughly 0.5 to 1 ug of RNA. TCRdb redid the calling of the immunoSEQ multiplex PCR reads with MiXCR, one entry per CDR3 protein. The table shows roughly 80,000 distinct CDR3 sequences, with roughly 94% occurring only once. The sample consisted of CD8+ T cells from PBMCs. Receptors were obtained from a human donor in good health.

This chain links TRBV9 with TRBJ2-3, with D unresolved. V shed 4 bases and J shed 5 bases, with 11 bases lying between them. The CDR3 is 13 residues long. CDR1 and CDR2 (germline): SGDLS, YYNGEE. The CDR3 bases are TGTGCCAGCAGCACCCGAGTCGGAGATACGCAGTATTTT. Protein: CASSTRVGDTQYF.

The rearrangement joins TRBV2 to TRBJ2-5; 8 bases are shared with TRBD2. V lost 6 bases and J lost 4; bases outside the gene matches: 7. Germline-derived CDR1 and CDR2 are SNHLY and FYNNEI. The CDR3 is 14 residues long. The chain's CDR3 is CASRDQRERETQYF. The CDR3 DNA sequence: TGTGCCAGCAGGGATCAGCGGGAGAGAGAGACCCAGTACTTC.

The chain links TRBV7-6 to TRBJ1-6; 10 bases fit TRBD1. The CDR3 consists of 15 residues. CDR1 and CDR2 from the germline V gene are SGHVS and FNYEAQ. The V gene end was trimmed by 5 bases and the J gene end by 14 bases; junction bases not matched to a gene: 12. Here the CDR3 DNA reads TGTGCCAGCAGCCCCTACACCGGGACAGGGGCGGCCCTCCACTTT. Translating gives CASSPYTGTGAALHF.

V usage is TRBV5-4 and J usage is TRBJ2-7; possibly TRBD2 for D (6 bases). The CDR3 spans 14 residues. The ends were cut back, 5 bases at V and 1 base at J, with 13 bases in the middle. Germline values: CDR1 SGHNT, CDR2 YYREEE (reference sequence). The DNA of the CDR3 is TGTGCCAGCAGTCCGGGACTCGCATCCTACGAGCAGTACGTC. Its translation: CASSPGLASYEQYV.

This chain joins TRBV5-6 and TRBJ2-3; 9 bases agree with TRBD2. Germline V gene sequence: CDR1 SGHDT, CDR2 YYEEEE. CDR3 length equals 16 residues. The ends lost 4 bases at V and 4 bases at J; junction bases unmatched: 10. The CDR3: CASSPVAGAPPDTQYF. CDR3 in DNA: TGTGCCAGCAGCCCCGTAGCGGGGGCCCCCCCAGATACGCAGTATTTT.

The CDR3 DNA sequence: TGTGCCAGAGGGTCAAGCTACAATGAGCAGTTCTTC. This translates into CARGSSYNEQFF. This chain joins TRBV2 and TRBJ2-1; D gene uncertain. Trimming removed 9 bases from V and 3 bases from J, with 9 bases in between. The CDR3 runs to 12 residues. Germline CDR1 is SNHLY and CDR2 is FYNNEI.

The J gene is TRBJ2-3, the V gene TRBV7-3, with D unresolved. The CDR3 covers 14 residues. V was trimmed by 5 bases and J by 2 bases, leaving 11 bases between them. The germline gives CDR1 SGHTA, CDR2 FQGTGA. Written as DNA, the CDR3 is TGTGCCAGCAGCCAATCATATCCCACAGATACGCAGTATTTT. This gives the protein CASSQSYPTDTQYF. The full variable domain, completed using reference TRBV7-3 and TRBJ2-3, is GAGVSQTPSNKVTEKGKYVELRCDPISGHTALYWYRQSLGQGPEFLIYFQGTGAADDSGLPNDRFFAVRPEGSVSTLKIQRTERGDSAVYLCASSQSYPTDTQYFGPGTRLTVL.

The chain uses TRBV20-1 and TRBJ1-1; no clear D gene. CDR3 size: 11 residues. Germline CDR1 DFQATT, CDR2 SNEGSKA (reference sequence). The ends were cut back, 4 bases at V and 7 bases at J, with 10 bases in the middle. CDR3 nucleotide sequence: TGCAGTGCTATAAAGGGAGTTGAAGCTTTCTTT. It encodes CSAIKGVEAFF.

The V call is TRBV11-2, the J call TRBJ2-5; D not resolved. V lost 5 bases to trimming and J lost 2 bases, with 15 bases between them. The CDR3 loop spans 15 amino acids. Germline loops: CDR1 SGHAT, CDR2 FQNNGV. The chain's CDR3 is CASSARPARQETQYF. The CDR3 DNA follows: TGTGCCAGCAGCGCCAGACCCGCTAGGCAAGAGACCCAGTACTTC.

The rearrangement uses TRBV20-1 and TRBJ2-3; the match to TRBD2 covers 7 bases. The V gene end was trimmed by 6 bases and the J gene end by 4 bases; junction bases not matched to a gene: 16. The CDR3 covers 16 residues. CDR1 and CDR2 (germline): DFQATT, SNEGSKA (reference sequence). The CDR3 spells CSADRTGREPPDTQYF. The CDR3 DNA reads TGCAGTGCCGACCGGACCGGGCGGGAGCCCCCAGATACGCAGTATTTT.

V and J are TRBV4-1 and TRBJ1-2; the match to TRBD1 covers 7 bases. With 4 bases clipped from V and 7 bases from J, the junction kept 12 bases outside the gene matches. CDR3 length equals 15 residues. The germline V gene encodes CDR1 MGHRA and CDR2 YSYEKL. As DNA, the CDR3 is TGCGCCAGCAGCCCTCGACAGGGAACTAAGGCTGGCTACACCTTC. Protein: CASSPRQGTKAGYTF.